What follows describes a single T cell receptor (beta chain). Its antigen is unidentified. Vbeta (60) and Jbeta (13) primers were used in the PCR. Only in-frame clones appear in the TCRdb table, and some are missing; sequencing was by immunoSEQ multiplex PCR. The sample contains some 220,000 clones, about 85% of which appear only once. This record belongs to a study of cytomegalovirus exposure and HLA in healthy donors. The germline CDR1 and CDR2 sequences are SGHDN and FVKESK. The CDR3 consists of 16 residues. Trimming took 1 base from V and 14 from J, leaving 21 bases between them. Findings of the study overall: In a later analysis, parvovirus B19, influenza, CMV and Epstein-Barr virus appeared linked to several top co-occurrence clusters. Generally TCR sequences proved uncommon, though certain public TCRs appeared in numerous donors. As a later analysis revealed, the rate of TCR association differed by HLA locus, with DRB1 most and HLA-C fewest. The authors later linked a missense DCLRE1C variant to TCR beta V- and J-gene trimming.

Sample: PBMCs. The rearrangement links TRBV14 to TRBJ1-6; D unresolved. The clonotype comes from a girl aged 2-10 years in good health and CMV-seronegative. The CDR3: CASSQGLLTEVVSLHF. For the CDR3, the DNA is TGTGCCAGCAGCCAAGGACTGCTGACGGAGGTCGTTTCCCTCCACTTT. Full variable domain (missing parts from reference TRBV14 and TRBJ1-6): EAGVTQFPSHSVIEKGQTVTLRCDPISGHDNLYWYRRVMGKEIKFLLHFVKESKQDESGMPNNRFLAERTGGTYSTLKVQPAELEDSGVYFCASSQGLLTEVVSLHFGNGTRLTVT.